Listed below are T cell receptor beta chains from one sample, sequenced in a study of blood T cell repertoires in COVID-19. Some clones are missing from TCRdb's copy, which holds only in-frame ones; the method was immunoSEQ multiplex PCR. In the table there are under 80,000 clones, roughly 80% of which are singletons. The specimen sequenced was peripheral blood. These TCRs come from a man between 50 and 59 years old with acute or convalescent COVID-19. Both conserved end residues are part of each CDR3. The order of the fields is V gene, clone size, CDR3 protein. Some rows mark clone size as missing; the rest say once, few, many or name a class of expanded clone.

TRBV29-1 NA CSGAEMTSFEQFF
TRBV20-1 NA CSADRGEAFF
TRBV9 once CASSRYTGTGGYEQYF
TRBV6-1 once CASSEALAQGSEKLFF
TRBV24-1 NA CATSERGASGELFF
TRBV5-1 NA CASSFDRDMTEAFF
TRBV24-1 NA CATSELTEIWPYEQYF
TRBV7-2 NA CASSLVGTNSNQPQHF
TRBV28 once CASGVTGVLYEQYF
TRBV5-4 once CASSLGVSGSYEQYF
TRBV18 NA CASSPLNGNTEAFF
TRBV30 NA CAWSPGGGAETQYF